This T cell receptor (beta chain) is from a study of T cells after yellow fever vaccination. For this clonotype: Antigen unknown.

Germline V lookup: CDR1 DFQATT, CDR2 SNEGSKA (reference sequence). This CDR3 has 13 amino acids. Findings and caveats of the study: Clonotype sharing between CD4 and CD8 compartments was small. Highly abundant clonotypes carried over from the bulk population could end up in FACS-sorted repertoires as contaminants.

TCRdb called the 5' RACE reads again in MiXCR, with one record for every CDR3 protein. The table includes hundreds of thousands of distinct CDR3 sequences, approximately 18% detected once. The sample here was PBMCs, taken before the yellow fever booster vaccination. The chain couples TRBV20-1 to TRBJ2-2; unclear D gene. The receptor was derived from a man aged 18 to 29 who received the YFV17D yellow fever vaccine. CDR3 sequence: CSPRDENTGELFF. As DNA, the CDR3 is TGCAGCCCTAGGGATGAGAACACCGGGGAGCTGTTTTTT.